This T cell receptor (beta chain) originates from a study of blood T cell repertoires in COVID-19. Study details: COVID-19 samples, acute and convalescent, were from the United States, Italy and Spain. T cells, B-cell-depleted T cells, or PBMCs supplied cDNA or gDNA.

Trimming removed 0 bases at V and 5 bases at J, with 11 bases between. The CDR3 length is 15 residues. Germline CDR1 and CDR2: SGDLS and YYNGEE. Only in-frame clones appear in the TCRdb table, and some are missing; sequencing was by immunoSEQ multiplex PCR. The sample consists of about 50,000 clones, around 86% of them appearing once. This chain uses TRBV9 with TRBJ1-4; the D is unclear. The sequence derives from a woman aged 55-70 years with acute or convalescent COVID-19. The sequenced sample consisted of peripheral blood. The CDR3 protein is CASSVGSQANEKLFF. The CDR3 DNA reads TGTGCCAGCAGCGTAGGGTCCCAGGCAAATGAAAAACTGTTTTTT.